This T cell receptor beta chain was sequenced in a study of T cell responses to AZD1222 COVID-19 vaccine. At the level of the study: Pooling covered second doses at about 4 or about 12 weeks.

The V gene lost 6 bases and the J gene lost 3 bases, with 27 bases spanning the gap. Germline CDR1 LNHDA, CDR2 SQIVND (reference sequence). This CDR3 has 19 residues. TCRdb keeps only in-frame clones here, not all; method: immunoSEQ multiplex PCR. The data contain 70,000 to 90,000 clones, about nine tenths of them singletons. On this clone: Its antigen is unknown.

Study-level results: Donors were mostly white British, more females; clonal diversity possibly underestimated.

This material consisted of peripheral blood, taken on day 0 of AZD1222 vaccination. The clonotype originates from an adult in good health. The gene calls are TRBV19 and TRBJ1-5, with D maybe TRBD1 (5 bases). The DNA of the CDR3 is TGTGCCAGTAGCCCTATAACGACTTCAGGGAGTAGTGACAATCAGCCCCAGCATTTT. Translation gives CASSPITTSGSSDNQPQHF.